Sequencing of this T cell receptor beta chain was carried out in a study of blood T cell repertoires in COVID-19. Measured with immunoSEQ multiplex PCR; TCRdb has only the in-frame clones, and not every one. The repertoire holds around 500,000 clones, with 80% to 90% as singletons. Regarding this clone: Other DNA sequences in the same sample also yield this CDR3.

This receptor was taken from a woman aged 55-69 years who had recovered from COVID-19. What was sequenced was PBMCs or T cells enriched from blood (not recorded which).

CDR3 in DNA: TGTGCCAGCAGCGCGGGACAGGGAAACTATGGCTACACCTTC. Amino acid sequence: CASSAGQGNYGYTF. The chain carries TRBV7-9 and TRBJ1-2; 9 bases agree with TRBD1. The V segment lost 5 bases and the J segment 2 bases; nucleotides outside the gene matches: 3. CDR1 is SEHNR, CDR2 FQNEAQ, per germline (reference sequence). The CDR3 is 14 amino acids.